This T cell receptor (beta chain) is drawn from a study of human T cells and chemical hapten exposure. Using its own MiXCR run on the 5' RACE reads, TCRdb lists one record per CDR3 protein. The table shows over 70,000 distinct CDR3 sequences, with more than 15% occurring only once. Per the germline V gene, CDR1 is SGHRS and CDR2 is YFSETQ. The CDR3 runs 16 residues. J was trimmed by 5 bases and V by 2 bases; bases with no gene match: 9. The starting material, unfractionated whole blood, was used for total RNA extraction. The rearrangement joins TRBV5-1 to TRBJ2-3; the match to TRBD2 covers 9 bases. The TCR comes from a female donor in good health. The CDR3 here is CASSLDSGGPGDTQYF. The CDR3, as DNA: TGCGCCAGCAGCTTAGATAGCGGGGGACCAGGAGATACGCAGTATTTT.